This entry features one T cell receptor (beta chain) sequence. The CDR3 sequence is 17 residues long. V shed 5 bases and J shed 2 bases, with 21 bases lying between them. A sample-barcoded 5' primer and a J-beta primer mix were used in a second PCR of roughly 7 to 11 cycles. TCRdb redid the calling of the 5' RACE reads with MiXCR, one entry per CDR3 protein. The sample lists fewer than 700,000 distinct CDR3 sequences, about 43% occurring once. The sample originates from a study of blood T cells in healthy people across ages. The chain couples TRBV12-3 or TRBV12-4 to TRBJ2-5; D not certain. Sequences were obtained from blood. The sequence derives from a man aged 80 or over in good health. The chain's CDR3 is CASSPKSQLKIQETQYF. The CDR3 region has the DNA TGTGCCAGCAGTCCCAAGTCCCAACTTAAAATACAAGAGACCCAGTACTTC.